This TCR beta chain was recovered during a study of cytomegalovirus exposure and HLA in healthy donors. General observations from the study: Altogether, 164 TCR beta chains were recorded as cytomegalovirus-associated.

TCRdb's table, derived via immunoSEQ multiplex PCR, lists solely in-frame clones and lacks some. The sample contains approximately 200,000 clones, about 90% of which appear only once. As to this clone: Its target is unknown.

The receptor was derived from a woman in her late teens or twenties in good health and CMV-seronegative. The source material was PBMCs.

The CDR3 here is CASSEEGVEQYF. CDR3 in DNA: TGTGCCAGCAGTGAAGAGGGGGTCGAGCAGTACTTC. J is TRBJ2-7 and V is TRBV6-1; maybe TRBD1 (6 bases). The CDR3 has 12 residues. Deletions cut 1 base from V and 6 bases from J, with 7 bases between. Germline lookup yields CDR1 MNHNS and CDR2 SASEGT.